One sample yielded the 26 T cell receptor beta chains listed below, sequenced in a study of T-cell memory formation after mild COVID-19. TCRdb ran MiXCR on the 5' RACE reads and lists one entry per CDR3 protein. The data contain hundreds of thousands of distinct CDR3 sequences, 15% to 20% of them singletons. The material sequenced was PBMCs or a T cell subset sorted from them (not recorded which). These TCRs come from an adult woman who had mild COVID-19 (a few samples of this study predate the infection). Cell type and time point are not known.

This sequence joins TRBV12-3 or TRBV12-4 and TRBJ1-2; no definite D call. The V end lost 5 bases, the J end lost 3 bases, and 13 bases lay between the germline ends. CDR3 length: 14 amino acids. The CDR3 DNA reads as TGTGCCAGCAGTACCGGACGGGATCACTATGGCTACACCTTC. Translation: CASSTGRDHYGYTF.

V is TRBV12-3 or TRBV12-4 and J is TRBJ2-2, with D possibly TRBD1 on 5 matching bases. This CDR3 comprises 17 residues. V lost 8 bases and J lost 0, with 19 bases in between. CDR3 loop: CASGYTLTETNTGELFF. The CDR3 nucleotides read TGTGCCAGCGGATACACCCTGACAGAAACGAACACCGGGGAGCTGTTTTTT.

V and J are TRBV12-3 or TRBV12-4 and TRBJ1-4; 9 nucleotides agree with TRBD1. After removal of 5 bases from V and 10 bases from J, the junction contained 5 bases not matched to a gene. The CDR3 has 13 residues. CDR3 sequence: CASSRDRDGKLFF. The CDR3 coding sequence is TGTGCCAGCAGTCGGGACAGGGACGGAAAACTGTTTTTT.

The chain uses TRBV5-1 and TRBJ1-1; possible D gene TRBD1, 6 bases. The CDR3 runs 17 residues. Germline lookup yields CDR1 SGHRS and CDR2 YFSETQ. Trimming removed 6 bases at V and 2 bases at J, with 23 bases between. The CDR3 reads CASIAGSSDRLNTEAFF. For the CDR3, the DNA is TGCGCCAGCATCGCTGGCTCCTCGGACAGACTCAACACTGAAGCTTTCTTT.

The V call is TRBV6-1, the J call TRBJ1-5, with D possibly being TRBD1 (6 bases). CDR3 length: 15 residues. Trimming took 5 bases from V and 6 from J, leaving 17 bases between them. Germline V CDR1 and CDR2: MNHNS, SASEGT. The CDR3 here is CASSPRSGGLQPQHF. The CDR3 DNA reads TGTGCCAGCAGTCCGCGTTCTGGGGGGCTTCAGCCCCAGCATTTT.

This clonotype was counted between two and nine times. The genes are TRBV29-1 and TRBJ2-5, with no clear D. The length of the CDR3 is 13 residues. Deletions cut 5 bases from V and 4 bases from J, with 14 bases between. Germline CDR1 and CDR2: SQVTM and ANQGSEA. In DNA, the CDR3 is TGCAGCGTTCTTCTCCCACTAACAGAGACCCAGTACTTC. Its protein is CSVLLPLTETQYF.

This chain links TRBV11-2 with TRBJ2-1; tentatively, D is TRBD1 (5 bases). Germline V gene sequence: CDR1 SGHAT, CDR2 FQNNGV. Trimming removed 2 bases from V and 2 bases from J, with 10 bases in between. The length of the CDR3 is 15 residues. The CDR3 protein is CASSLKGVTYNEQFF. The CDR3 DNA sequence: TGTGCCAGCAGCTTAAAAGGGGTTACCTACAATGAGCAGTTCTTC.

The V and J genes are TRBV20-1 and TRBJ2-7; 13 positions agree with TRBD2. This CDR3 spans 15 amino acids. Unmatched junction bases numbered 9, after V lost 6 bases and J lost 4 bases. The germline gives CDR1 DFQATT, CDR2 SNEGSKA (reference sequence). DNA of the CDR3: TGCAGTGCGGGAGTACTAGCGGGAGGGCAGTACGAGCAGTACTTC. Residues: CSAGVLAGGQYEQYF.

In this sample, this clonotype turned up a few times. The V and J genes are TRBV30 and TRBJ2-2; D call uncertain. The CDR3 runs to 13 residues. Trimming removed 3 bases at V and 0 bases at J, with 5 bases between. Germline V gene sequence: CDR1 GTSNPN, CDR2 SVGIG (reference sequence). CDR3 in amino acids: CAWRFTNTGELFF. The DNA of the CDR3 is TGTGCCTGGAGGTTCACGAACACCGGGGAGCTGTTTTTT.

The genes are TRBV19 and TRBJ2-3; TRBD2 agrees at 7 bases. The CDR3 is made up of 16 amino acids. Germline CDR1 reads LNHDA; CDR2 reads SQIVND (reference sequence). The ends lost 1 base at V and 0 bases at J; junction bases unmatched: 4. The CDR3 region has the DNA TGTGCCAGTAGTATAGTGGGAGGGCCTAGCACAGATACGCAGTATTTT. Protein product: CASSIVGGPSTDTQYF.

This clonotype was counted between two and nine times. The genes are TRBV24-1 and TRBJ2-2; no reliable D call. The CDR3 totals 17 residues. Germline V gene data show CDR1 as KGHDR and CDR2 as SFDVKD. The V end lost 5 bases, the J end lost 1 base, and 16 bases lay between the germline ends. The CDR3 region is CATSASRYQLNTGELFF. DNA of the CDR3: TGTGCCACCAGTGCCTCTCGGTATCAACTGAACACCGGGGAGCTGTTTTTT.

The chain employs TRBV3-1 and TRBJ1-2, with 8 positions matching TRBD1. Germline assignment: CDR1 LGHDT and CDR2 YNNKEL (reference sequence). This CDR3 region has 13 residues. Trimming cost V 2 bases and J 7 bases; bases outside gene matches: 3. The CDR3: CASSQSDRGGYTF. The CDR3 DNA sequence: TGTGCCAGCAGCCAATCTGACAGGGGTGGCTACACCTTC.

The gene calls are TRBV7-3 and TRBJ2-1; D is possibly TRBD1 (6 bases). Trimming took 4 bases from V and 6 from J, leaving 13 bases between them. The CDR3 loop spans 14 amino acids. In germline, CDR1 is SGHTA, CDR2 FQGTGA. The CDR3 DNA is TGTGCCAGCAGCTCCCCCGGACAGTCCAATGAGCAGTTCTTC. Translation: CASSSPGQSNEQFF. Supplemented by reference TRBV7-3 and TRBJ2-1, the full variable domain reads GAGVSQTPSNKVTEKGKYVELRCDPISGHTALYWYRQSLGQGPEFLIYFQGTGAADDSGLPNDRFFAVRPEGSVSTLKIQRTERGDSAVYLCASSSPGQSNEQFFGPGTRLTVL.

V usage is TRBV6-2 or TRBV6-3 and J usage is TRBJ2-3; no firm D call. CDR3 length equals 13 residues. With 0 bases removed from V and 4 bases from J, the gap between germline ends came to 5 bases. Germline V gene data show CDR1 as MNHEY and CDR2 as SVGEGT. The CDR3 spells CASSYSVPDTQYF. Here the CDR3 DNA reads TGTGCCAGCAGTTACTCGGTCCCAGATACGCAGTATTTT.

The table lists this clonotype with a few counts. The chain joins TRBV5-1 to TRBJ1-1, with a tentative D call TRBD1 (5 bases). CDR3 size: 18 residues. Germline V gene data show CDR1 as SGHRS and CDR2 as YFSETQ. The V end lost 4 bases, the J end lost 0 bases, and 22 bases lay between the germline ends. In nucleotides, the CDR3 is TGCGCCAGCAGCCGAGGCGGAGGGGTGGGGATTATGAACACTGAAGCTTTCTTT. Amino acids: CASSRGGGVGIMNTEAFF.

The CDR3 is CAISDPGSSYNSPLHF. As DNA, the CDR3 is TGTGCCATCAGTGATCCCGGAAGCTCCTATAATTCACCCCTCCACTTT. The chain recombines TRBV10-3 with TRBJ1-6; D remains ambiguous. The CDR3 length is 16 residues. V shed 3 bases and J shed 0 bases, with 9 bases lying between them. Germline values: CDR1 ENHRY, CDR2 SYGVKD.

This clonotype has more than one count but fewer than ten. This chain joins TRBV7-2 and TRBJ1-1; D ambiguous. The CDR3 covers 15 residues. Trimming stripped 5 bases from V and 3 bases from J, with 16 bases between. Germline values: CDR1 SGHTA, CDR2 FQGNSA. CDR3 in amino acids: CASSPHSGGDTEAFF. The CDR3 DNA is TGTGCCAGCAGCCCTCACTCGGGCGGGGACACTGAAGCTTTCTTT.

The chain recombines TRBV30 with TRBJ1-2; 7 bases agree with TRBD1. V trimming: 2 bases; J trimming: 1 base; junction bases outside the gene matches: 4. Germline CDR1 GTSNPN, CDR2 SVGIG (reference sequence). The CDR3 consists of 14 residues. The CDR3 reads CAWSTGAGNYGYTF. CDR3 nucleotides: TGTGCCTGGAGTACAGGGGCTGGTAACTATGGCTACACCTTC.

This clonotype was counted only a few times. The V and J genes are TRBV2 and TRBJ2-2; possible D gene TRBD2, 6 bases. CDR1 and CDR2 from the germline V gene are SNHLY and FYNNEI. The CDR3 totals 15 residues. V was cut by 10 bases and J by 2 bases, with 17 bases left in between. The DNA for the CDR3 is TGTGCCAAGCAGGTCGGGGGAGTTAACACCGGGGAGCTGTTTTTT. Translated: CAKQVGGVNTGELFF. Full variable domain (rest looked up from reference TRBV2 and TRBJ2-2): EPEVTQTPSHQVTQMGQEVILRCVPISNHLYFYWYRQILGQKVEFLVSFYNNEISEKSEIFDDQFSVERPDGSNFTLKIRSTKLEDSAMYFCAKQVGGVNTGELFFGEGSRLTVL.

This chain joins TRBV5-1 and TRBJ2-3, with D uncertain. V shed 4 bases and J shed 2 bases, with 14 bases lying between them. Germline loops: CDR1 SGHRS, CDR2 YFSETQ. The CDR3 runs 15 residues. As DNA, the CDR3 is TGCGCCAGCAGCCCGGGCGTCGGCATCACAGATACGCAGTATTTT. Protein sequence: CASSPGVGITDTQYF.

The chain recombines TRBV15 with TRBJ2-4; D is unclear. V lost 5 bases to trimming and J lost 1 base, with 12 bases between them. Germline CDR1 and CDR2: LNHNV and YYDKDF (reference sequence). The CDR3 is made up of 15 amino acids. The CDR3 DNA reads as TGTGCCACCAGCCCCCAAAGTTGGGCCAAAAACATTCAGTACTTC. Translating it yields CATSPQSWAKNIQYF.

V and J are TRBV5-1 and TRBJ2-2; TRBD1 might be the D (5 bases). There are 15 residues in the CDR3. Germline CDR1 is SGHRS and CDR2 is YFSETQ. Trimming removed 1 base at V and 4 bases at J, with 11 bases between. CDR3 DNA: TGCGCCAGCAGCTTGTTAGGACAATCCACCGGGGAGCTGTTTTTT. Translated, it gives CASSLLGQSTGELFF.

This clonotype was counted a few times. Here the CDR3 reads CASSLAGLTGRDGRQPQHF. Written as DNA, the CDR3 is TGTGCCAGCAGCTTAGCGGGACTGACAGGGCGTGACGGGCGTCAGCCCCAGCATTTT. V usage is TRBV7-8 and J usage is TRBJ1-5, with 7 nucleotides matching TRBD1. Germline-derived CDR1 and CDR2 are SGHVS and FQNEAQ. The CDR3 runs to 19 residues. Trimming cost V 0 bases and J 6 bases; bases outside gene matches: 17.

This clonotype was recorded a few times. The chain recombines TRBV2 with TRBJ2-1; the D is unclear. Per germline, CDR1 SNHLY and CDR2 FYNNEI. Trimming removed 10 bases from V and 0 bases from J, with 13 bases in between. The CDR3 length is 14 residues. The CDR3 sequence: CAIVRMSSYNEQFF. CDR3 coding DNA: TGTGCCATAGTCAGGATGAGCTCCTACAATGAGCAGTTCTTC.

CDR3 sequence reads: CASSLWGTGTNNEQFF. The CDR3 DNA follows: TGTGCCAGCAGCTTATGGGGAACAGGGACAAACAATGAGCAGTTCTTC. J is TRBJ2-1 and V is TRBV7-2; D might be TRBD1 (6 bases). Trimming took off 2 bases at V and 5 bases at J, with 16 bases between the two ends. Germline loops: CDR1 SGHTA, CDR2 FQGNSA. The CDR3 has 16 residues.

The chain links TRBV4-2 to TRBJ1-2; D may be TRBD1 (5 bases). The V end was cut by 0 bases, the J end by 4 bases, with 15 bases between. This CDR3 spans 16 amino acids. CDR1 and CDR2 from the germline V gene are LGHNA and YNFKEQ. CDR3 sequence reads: CASSQDRYLRGYGYTF. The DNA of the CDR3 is TGTGCCAGCAGCCAAGATAGATATCTAAGGGGCTATGGCTACACCTTC.